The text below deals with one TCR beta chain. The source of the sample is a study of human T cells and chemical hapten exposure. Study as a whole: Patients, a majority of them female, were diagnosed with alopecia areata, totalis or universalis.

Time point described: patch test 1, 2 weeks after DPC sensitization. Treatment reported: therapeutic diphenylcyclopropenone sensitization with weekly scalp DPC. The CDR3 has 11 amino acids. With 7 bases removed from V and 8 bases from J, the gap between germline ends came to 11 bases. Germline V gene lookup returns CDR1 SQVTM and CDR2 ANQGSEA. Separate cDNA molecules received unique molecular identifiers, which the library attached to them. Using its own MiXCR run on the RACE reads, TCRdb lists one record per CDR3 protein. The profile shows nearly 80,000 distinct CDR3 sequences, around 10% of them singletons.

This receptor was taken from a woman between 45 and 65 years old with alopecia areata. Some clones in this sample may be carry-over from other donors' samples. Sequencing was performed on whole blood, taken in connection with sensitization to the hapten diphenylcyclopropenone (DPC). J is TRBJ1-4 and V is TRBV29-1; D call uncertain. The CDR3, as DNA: TGCAGCGCGATTGACCGAGAAAAACTGTTTTTT. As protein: CSAIDREKLFF.